A single sample is the source of the 11 T cell receptor beta chains below, sequenced in a study of blood T cell repertoires in COVID-19. Clones were sequenced by immunoSEQ multiplex PCR, and TCRdb holds only the in-frame ones, with some missing. The data hold approximately 56,000 clones, with under 90% observed a single time. The specimen sequenced was peripheral blood. The receptor set was obtained from a man older than 75 with active or convalescent COVID-19.

The rearrangement joins TRBV7-2 to TRBJ1-1; perhaps TRBD1 as D (5 bases). Looked up from germline, CDR1 is SGHTA and CDR2 is FQGNSA. This CDR3 is built from 14 residues. V was pared by 5 bases and J by 4 bases, with 14 bases between. Here the CDR3 reads CASSLRWQGTEAFF. In nucleotides, the CDR3 is TGTGCCAGCAGCCTAAGATGGCAGGGCACTGAAGCTTTCTTT. Based on the CDR3 plus reference TRBV7-2 and TRBJ1-1, the full variable domain is GAGVSQSPSNKVTEKGKDVELRCDPISGHTALYWYRQSLGQGLEFLIYFQGNSAPDKSGLPSDRFSAERTGGSVSTLTIQRTQQEDSAVYLCASSLRWQGTEAFFGQGTRLTVV.

The DNA for the CDR3 is TGTGCCAGCAGCATCCCTAGTTCACCCCTCCACTTT. The encoded protein is CASSIPSSPLHF. This chain uses TRBV5-5 with TRBJ1-6; D call uncertain. Trimming pared 4 bases from V and 9 bases from J, leaving 8 bases between. Per the germline V gene, CDR1 is SGHKS and CDR2 is YYEKEE (reference sequence). The CDR3 is 12 amino acids.

The V and J genes are TRBV6-1 and TRBJ2-7; D might be TRBD1 (5 bases). The V end was cut by 2 bases, the J end by 7 bases, with 15 bases between. CDR3 size: 14 residues. Germline V gene data show CDR1 as MNHNS and CDR2 as SASEGT. The CDR3: CASSELAFRGEQYF. CDR3 sequence (DNA): TGTGCCAGCAGTGAACTGGCTTTTAGGGGAGAGCAGTACTTC.

The chain combines TRBV6-5 with TRBJ1-2, with 7 nucleotides matching TRBD1. CDR3 length: 16 amino acids. V was clipped by 0 bases and J by 3 bases; unmatched bases: 7. Germline V gene lookup returns CDR1 MNHEY and CDR2 SVGAGI. CDR3 nucleotides: TGTGCCAGCAGTTACTCGGTGGGACAGTCGTACTATGGCTACACCTTC. It translates to CASSYSVGQSYYGYTF.

The chain joins TRBV28 to TRBJ1-2, with TRBD1 matching over 9 bases. This CDR3 has 13 amino acids. V lost 6 bases, J lost 5 bases, and 4 bases stayed unmatched. CDR1 is MDHEN and CDR2 is SYDVKM in the germline V gene. The CDR3 nucleotides are TGTGCCAGCAGGACACAGGGGGCGTATGGCTACACCTTC. Translating it yields CASRTQGAYGYTF.

The genes are TRBV4-1 and TRBJ1-2, with D unresolved. The CDR3 has 14 amino acids. V was trimmed by 0 bases and J by 8 bases, leaving 13 bases between them. Germline lookup yields CDR1 MGHRA and CDR2 YSYEKL. CDR3 nucleotide sequence: TGCGCCAGCAGCCAAGAAAATTGGGGAGGAGGCTACACCTTC. Protein product: CASSQENWGGGYTF.

A single count supports this clone. This chain connects TRBV6-2 or TRBV6-3 to TRBJ2-7, with TRBD2 as a possible D gene (5 bases). V lost 4 bases, J lost 2 bases, and 9 bases lay in between. Looked up from germline, CDR1 is MNHEY and CDR2 is SVGEGT. The CDR3 contains 13 residues. CDR3 DNA sequence: TGTGCCAGCAGTTTCAGCGGAGCCTACGAGCAGTACTTC. Its protein product is CASSFSGAYEQYF.

The rearrangement links TRBV19 to TRBJ2-2, with D perhaps matching TRBD1 (5 bases). Trimming removed 5 bases from V and 2 bases from J, with 12 bases in between. The CDR3 has 15 amino acids. Germline-derived CDR1 and CDR2 are LNHDA and SQIVND (reference sequence). The CDR3 DNA reads TGTGCCAGTAGTTACGGGCAGGGTAACACCGGGGAGCTGTTTTTT. Its translation: CASSYGQGNTGELFF.

The chain carries TRBV15 and TRBJ1-4; 7 bases agree with TRBD1. Unmatched junction bases numbered 12, after V lost 2 bases and J lost 3 bases. CDR3 length: 18 residues. From germline, CDR1 is LNHNV and CDR2 YYDKDF (reference sequence). For the CDR3, the DNA is TGTGCCACCAGCAGAACCCGGACAGGTGGGGGATCTAATGAAAAACTGTTTTTT. Amino acids: CATSRTRTGGGSNEKLFF.

The V and J genes are TRBV28 and TRBJ2-1; 7 bases line up with TRBD1. Germline CDR1 reads MDHEN; CDR2 reads SYDVKM. The CDR3 contains 15 residues. Germline trimming cut 6 bases from V and 3 bases from J; bases unmatched to any gene: 8. The CDR3 nucleotides are TGTGCCAGCAGGCACAGGGGCCTACTCTACAATGAGCAGTTCTTC. Protein sequence: CASRHRGLLYNEQFF.

This chain joins TRBV6-2 or TRBV6-3 and TRBJ1-6; D not certain. Deletions cut 2 bases from V and 10 bases from J, with 12 bases between. The CDR3 consists of 14 residues. Germline CDR1 is MNHEY and CDR2 is SVGEGT. This CDR3 reads CASSYTGSGSPLHF. The CDR3 region has the DNA TGTGCCAGCAGTTACACCGGGTCTGGCTCACCCCTCCACTTT.